The text below deals with one T cell receptor (beta chain). The CDR3 runs to 19 residues. V lost 1 base, J lost 2 bases, and 17 bases stayed unmatched. Per the germline V gene, CDR1 is SNHLY and CDR2 is FYNNEI. The data belong to a study of blood T cell repertoires in COVID-19. The overall study: From T cells, B-cell-depleted T cells, or PBMCs came the material, which was cDNA or gDNA.

As handled by the study authors: Amplification of reference gene primers was used by the study to estimate nucleated cell counts. Measured with immunoSEQ multiplex PCR; TCRdb has only the in-frame clones, and not every one. V, J and clone size are those of that table, while D and trimming were read from the DNA. Among 310,000 or so clones, roughly 87% were seen once, and the ten largest hold about 2.2%. The source material was peripheral blood. This chain joins TRBV2 and TRBJ2-7; TRBD1 matches at 7 bases. The origin of this receptor is a woman in her fifties or sixties who had recovered from COVID-19. The CDR3 sequence is CASSEVPGTEVVLPYEQYF. The CDR3 DNA sequence: TGTGCCAGCAGTGAAGTGCCCGGGACAGAAGTGGTTCTGCCCTACGAGCAGTACTTC. The full variable domain, with the rest looked up from reference TRBV2 and TRBJ2-7, is EPEVTQTPSHQVTQMGQEVILRCVPISNHLYFYWYRQILGQKVEFLVSFYNNEISEKSEIFDDQFSVERPDGSNFTLKIRSTKLEDSAMYFCASSEVPGTEVVLPYEQYFGPGTRLTVT.